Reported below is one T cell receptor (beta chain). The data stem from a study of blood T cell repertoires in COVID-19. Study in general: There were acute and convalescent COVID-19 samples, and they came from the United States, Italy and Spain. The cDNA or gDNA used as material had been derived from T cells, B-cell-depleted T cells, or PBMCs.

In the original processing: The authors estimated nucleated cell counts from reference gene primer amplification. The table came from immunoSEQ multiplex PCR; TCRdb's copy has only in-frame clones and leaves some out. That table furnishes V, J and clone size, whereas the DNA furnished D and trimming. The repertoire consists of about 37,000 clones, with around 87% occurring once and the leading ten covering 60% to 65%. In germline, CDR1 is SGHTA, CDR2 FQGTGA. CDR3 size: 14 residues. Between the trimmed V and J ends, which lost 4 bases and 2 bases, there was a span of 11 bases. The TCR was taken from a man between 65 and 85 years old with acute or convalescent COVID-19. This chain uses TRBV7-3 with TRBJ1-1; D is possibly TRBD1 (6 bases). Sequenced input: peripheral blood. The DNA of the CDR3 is TGTGCCAGCAGCTCCCGCAGGGGAAACACTGAAGCTTTCTTT. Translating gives CASSSRRGNTEAFF.